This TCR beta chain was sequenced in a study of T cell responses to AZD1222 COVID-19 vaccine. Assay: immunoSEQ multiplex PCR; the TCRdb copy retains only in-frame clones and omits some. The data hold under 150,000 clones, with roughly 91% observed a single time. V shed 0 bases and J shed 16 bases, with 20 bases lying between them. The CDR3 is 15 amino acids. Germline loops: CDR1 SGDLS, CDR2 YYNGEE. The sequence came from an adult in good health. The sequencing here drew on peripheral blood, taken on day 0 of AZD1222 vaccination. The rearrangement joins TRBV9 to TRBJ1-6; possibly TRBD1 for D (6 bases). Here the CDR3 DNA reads TGTGCCAGCAGCGTAGCTCCGGACAGTCCCAGGAATCTCCACTTT. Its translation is CASSVAPDSPRNLHF.